The entry below describes one TCR beta chain. V dropped 4 bases and J dropped 4; count of bases not matched to a gene: 5. The CDR3 length is 15 residues. From germline, CDR1 is SGDLS and CDR2 YYNGEE. TCRdb keeps only in-frame clones here, not all; method: immunoSEQ multiplex PCR. The table shows around 170,000 clones, with 80% to 85% occurring only once. These data come from a study of blood T cell repertoires in COVID-19. This chain uses TRBV9 with TRBJ2-1, with TRBD2 identical over 10 bases. The sequence was obtained from a woman aged 40 to 49 with acute or convalescent COVID-19. The sample taken for sequencing was peripheral blood. The CDR3 sequence: CASSFGLAEYNEQFF. The CDR3 nucleotides read TGTGCCAGCAGCTTCGGACTAGCGGAGTACAATGAGCAGTTCTTC.